This TCR beta chain was found in a study of CXCR3-negative and CXCR3-positive naive CD8 T cells. UMI labels and 5' RACE were used to prepare the TRB cDNA libraries. TCRdb re-called the 5' RACE reads, yielding one record per CDR3 amino acid sequence without DNA. This sample's table has 100,000 to 150,000 distinct CDR3 sequences. The CDR3 is 15 amino acids. The V gene's germline CDR1 is PRHDT and CDR2 FYEKMQ (reference sequence). Definition of naive CD8+ T cells rested on a CD45RO-CCR7+CD27+CD95- profile. As regards this clonotype: What it binds is unknown.

Overall study results and limits: Memory CD8+ T cell repertoires were far less diverse than both naive subsets.

The chain recombines TRBV13 with TRBJ2-1; TCRdb's D call of TRBD1 is untestable without DNA. Sequenced sample: naive CXCR3- CD8+ T cells from blood. As for subset: CD45RO-CCR7+CD27+CD95- naive CD8+ T cells lacking CXCR3 (TNR3-). The sequence derives from a human donor in good health. Some clones in this sample may be carry-over from other donors' samples. CDR3: CASSGRDREVGEQFF.